This T cell receptor beta chain is drawn from a study of technical replicates of blood from a handful of donors. Germline V gene lookup returns CDR1 SGHTA and CDR2 FQGTGA. This CDR3 is 15 amino acids long. V was clipped by 5 bases and J by 4 bases; unmatched bases: 9. Method: immunoSEQ multiplex PCR; TCRdb's copy keeps in-frame clones and lacks some. Found here are 84,000 or so clones, roughly 93% of them singletons; the top ten hold roughly 0.25%. Only one count was recorded for this clone. Sample: T cells isolated from PBMCs. The chain uses TRBV7-3 and TRBJ2-3; 7 positions match TRBD2. This TCR was recovered from a human donor in good health. Here the CDR3 reads CASSDATSSADTQYF. CDR3 sequence (DNA): TGTGCCAGCAGCGACGCGACTAGCAGCGCAGATACGCAGTATTTT.